Sequencing of this T cell receptor beta chain was carried out in a study of T cells in Graves' hyperthyroidism and ophthalmopathy. Whole-study results and caveats: Blood held most thyroid clonotypes expanded above 0.001 frequency. Onset of ophthalmopathy came a median around 6.2 months after the model predicted it.

About this clonotype itself: Its antigen is unidentified.

This CDR3 comprises 15 residues. V was pared by 4 bases and J by 2 bases, with 12 bases between. The germline V gene has CDR1 MNHNS and CDR2 SASEGT. RNA transcripts gave rise to amplified TCR beta CDR3 regions. TCR CDR3 regions were first amplified by RT-PCR with HTBI primers. MiXCR was run by TCRdb on the multiplex PCR reads, yielding one entry per CDR3 protein. Among about 210,000 distinct CDR3 sequences listed, roughly a sixth were seen once. Patients counted as stable if ophthalmopathy did not develop within 18 months. The chain joins TRBV6-1 to TRBJ2-1; the D is unclear. The sample comprised blood. The sequence came from a man aged 45-65 years with Graves' hyperthyroidism. The CDR3, as DNA: TGTGCCAGCAGTGCCGGCGACAACACCTACAATGAGCAGTTCTTC. It yields the protein CASSAGDNTYNEQFF.